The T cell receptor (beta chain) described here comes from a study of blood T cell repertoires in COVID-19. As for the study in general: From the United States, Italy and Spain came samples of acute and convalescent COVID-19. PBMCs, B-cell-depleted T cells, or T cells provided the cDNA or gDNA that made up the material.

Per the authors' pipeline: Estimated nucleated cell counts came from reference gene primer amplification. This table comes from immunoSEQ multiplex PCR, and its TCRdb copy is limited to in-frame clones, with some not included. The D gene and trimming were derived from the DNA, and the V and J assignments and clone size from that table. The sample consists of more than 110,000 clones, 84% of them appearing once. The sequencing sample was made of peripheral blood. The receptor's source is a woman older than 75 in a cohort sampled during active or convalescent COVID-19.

Written as DNA, the CDR3 is TGTGCCAGCAGCTCCTGGGGGGATCTGGGAAAACTGTTTTTT. Translated, it gives CASSSWGDLGKLFF. The chain carries TRBV7-9 and TRBJ1-4, with a tentative D call TRBD1 (5 bases). V shed 4 bases and J shed 10 bases, with 16 bases lying between them. CDR3 length: 14 amino acids. CDR1 and CDR2 (germline): SEHNR, FQNEAQ (reference sequence).